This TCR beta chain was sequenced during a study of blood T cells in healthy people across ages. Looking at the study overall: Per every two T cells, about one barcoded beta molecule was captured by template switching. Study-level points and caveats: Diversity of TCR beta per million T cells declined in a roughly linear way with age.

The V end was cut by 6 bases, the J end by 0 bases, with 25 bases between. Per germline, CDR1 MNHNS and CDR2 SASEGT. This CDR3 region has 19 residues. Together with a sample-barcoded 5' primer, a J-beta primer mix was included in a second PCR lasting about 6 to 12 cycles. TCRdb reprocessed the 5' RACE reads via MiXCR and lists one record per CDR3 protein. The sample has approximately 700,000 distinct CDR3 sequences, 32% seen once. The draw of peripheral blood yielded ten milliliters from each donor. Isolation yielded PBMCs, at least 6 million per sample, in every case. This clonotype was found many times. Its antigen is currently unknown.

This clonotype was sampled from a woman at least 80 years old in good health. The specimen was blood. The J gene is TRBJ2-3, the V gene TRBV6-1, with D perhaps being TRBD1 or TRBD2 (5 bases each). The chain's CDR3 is CASSGGLRTNAASTDTQYF. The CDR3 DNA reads TGTGCCAGCAGCGGAGGTTTGAGGACAAACGCGGCTAGCACAGATACGCAGTATTTT.